This T cell receptor (beta chain) was retrieved from a study of shared clonotypes between healthy human individuals. Repertoires were generated with immunoSEQ multiplex PCR, while TCRdb's copy carries only in-frame clones and drops some. The table has about 1.1 million clones, 75% to 80% seen once. Germline values: CDR1 SGHTA, CDR2 FQGNSA. Trimming shortened V by 6 bases and J by 3 bases, and 9 bases separated the two germline ends. This CDR3 spans 13 amino acids. This chain uses TRBV7-2 with TRBJ2-4; D unresolved. The sequence was obtained from a man aged 18-30 years in good health. Some clones in this sample may be carry-over from other donors' samples. Specimen: memory CD4+ T cells from PBMCs. Indicated subset: CD45RA-negative fraction. This chain's CDR3 is CASRPPDKNIQYF. The DNA of the CDR3 is TGTGCCAGCAGACCGCCCGACAAAAACATTCAGTACTTC.